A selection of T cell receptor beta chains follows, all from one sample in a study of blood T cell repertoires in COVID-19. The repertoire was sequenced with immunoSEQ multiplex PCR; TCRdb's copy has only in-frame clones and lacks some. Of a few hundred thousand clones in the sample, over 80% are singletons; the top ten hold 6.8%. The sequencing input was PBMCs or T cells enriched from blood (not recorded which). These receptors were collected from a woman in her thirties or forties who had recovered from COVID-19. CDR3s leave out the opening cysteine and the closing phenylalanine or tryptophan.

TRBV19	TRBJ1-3	ASTPNGGIGNTIY
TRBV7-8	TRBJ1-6	ASSFRDVGGSPLH
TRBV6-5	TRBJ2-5	ASSPLGETQY
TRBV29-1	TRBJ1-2	SVKDRGASNYGYT
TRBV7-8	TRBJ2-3	ASSVNRASTDTQY
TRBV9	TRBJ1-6	ASSVVGSDNSPLH
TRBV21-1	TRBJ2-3	ASSKWKLAGSDTQY
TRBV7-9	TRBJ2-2	ASSFWAGVIRELF
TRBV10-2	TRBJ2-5	ASSEQGGQETQY
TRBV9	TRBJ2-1	ASSVAKGAGGSGAEQF
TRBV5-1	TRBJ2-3	ASRTRTSTDTQY
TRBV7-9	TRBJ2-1	ASSLATNYNEQF
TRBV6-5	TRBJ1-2	AIINRPGHLSGYT
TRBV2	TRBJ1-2	ASRAEANYGYT
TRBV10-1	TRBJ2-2	ARFPPNIANTGELF
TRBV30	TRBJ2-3	AWSGMLSSSDTQY
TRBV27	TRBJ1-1	ASSKGGGGNTEAF
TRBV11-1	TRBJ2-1	ASSLFPGTGDNEQF
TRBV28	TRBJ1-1	ASVGQGAIIEAF
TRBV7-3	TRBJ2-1	ASAPGGPSYNEQF
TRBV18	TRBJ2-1	ASSPTGLAEQF
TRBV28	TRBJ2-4	ASSLFPQAKNIQY
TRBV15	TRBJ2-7	ATSRVGREQY
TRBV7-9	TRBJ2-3	ASSLVSGSRNTQY
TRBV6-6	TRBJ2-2	ASRLLVGNTGELF
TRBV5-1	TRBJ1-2	ASSYPKTGPNYGYT
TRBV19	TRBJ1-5	ASSIAGYSNQPQH
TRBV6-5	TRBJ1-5	ASSYGQVNQPQH
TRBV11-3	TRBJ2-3	ASSPGLAGALSTDTQY
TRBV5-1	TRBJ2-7	ASSFGDSIAYEQY
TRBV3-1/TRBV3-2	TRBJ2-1	ASSPKSSPTSGSYNEQF
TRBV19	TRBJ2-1	ASSMGDYLREQF
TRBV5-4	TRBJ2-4	ASSLAGGRSKNIQY
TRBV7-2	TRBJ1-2	ASSFSDYGYT
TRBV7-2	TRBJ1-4	ASSFTGGEKLF
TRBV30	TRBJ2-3	AWTPVGRGTDTQY